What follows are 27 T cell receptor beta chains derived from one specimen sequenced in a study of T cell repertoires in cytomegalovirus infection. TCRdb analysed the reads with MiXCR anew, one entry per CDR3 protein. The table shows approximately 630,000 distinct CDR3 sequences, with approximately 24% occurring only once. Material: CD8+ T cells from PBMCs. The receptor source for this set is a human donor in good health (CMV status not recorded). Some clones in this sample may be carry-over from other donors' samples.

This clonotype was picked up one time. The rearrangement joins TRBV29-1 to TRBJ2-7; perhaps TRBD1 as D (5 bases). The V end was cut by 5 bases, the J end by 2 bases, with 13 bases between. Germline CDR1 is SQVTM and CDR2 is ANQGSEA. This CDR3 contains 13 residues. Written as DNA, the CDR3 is TGCAGCGTTCCCGCTAGGGGAACCTACGAGCAGTACTTC. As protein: CSVPARGTYEQYF.

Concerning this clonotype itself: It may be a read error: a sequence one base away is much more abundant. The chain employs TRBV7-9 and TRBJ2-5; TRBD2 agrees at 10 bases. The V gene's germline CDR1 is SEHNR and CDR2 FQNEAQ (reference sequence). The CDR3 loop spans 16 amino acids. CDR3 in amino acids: CVSSALAGEPQETQYF. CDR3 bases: TGTGTCAGCAGCGCGCTAGCGGGGGAACCTCAAGAGACCCAGTACTTC.

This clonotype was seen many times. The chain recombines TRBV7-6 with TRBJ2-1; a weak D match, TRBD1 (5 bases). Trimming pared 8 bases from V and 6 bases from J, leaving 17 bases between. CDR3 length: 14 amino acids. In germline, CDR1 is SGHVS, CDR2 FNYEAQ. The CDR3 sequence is CASGTRVWGNEQFF. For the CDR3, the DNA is TGTGCCAGCGGAACCAGGGTTTGGGGCAATGAGCAGTTCTTC.

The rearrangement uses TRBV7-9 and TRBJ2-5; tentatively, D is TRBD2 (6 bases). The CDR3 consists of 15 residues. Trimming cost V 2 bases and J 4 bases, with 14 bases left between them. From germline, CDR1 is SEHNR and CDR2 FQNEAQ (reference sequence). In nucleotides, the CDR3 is TGTGCCAGCAGCTTATTGGGAGGATACGCAGAGACCCAGTACTTC. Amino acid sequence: CASSLLGGYAETQYF.

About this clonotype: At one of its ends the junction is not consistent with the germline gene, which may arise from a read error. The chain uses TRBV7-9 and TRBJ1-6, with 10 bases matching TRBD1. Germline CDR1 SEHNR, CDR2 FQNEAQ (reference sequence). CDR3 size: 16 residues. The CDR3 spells CATSSAGTGANSPLHF. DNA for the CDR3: TGTGCCACCAGCTCCGCCGGGACAGGGGCAAATTCACCCCTCCACTTT.

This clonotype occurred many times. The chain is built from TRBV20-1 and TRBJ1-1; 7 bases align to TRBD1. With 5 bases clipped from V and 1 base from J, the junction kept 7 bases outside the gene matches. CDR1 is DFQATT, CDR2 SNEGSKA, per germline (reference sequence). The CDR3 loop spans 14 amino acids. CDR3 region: CSAFETGRNTEAFF. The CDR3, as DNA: TGCAGTGCTTTTGAGACAGGGAGGAACACTGAAGCTTTCTTT.

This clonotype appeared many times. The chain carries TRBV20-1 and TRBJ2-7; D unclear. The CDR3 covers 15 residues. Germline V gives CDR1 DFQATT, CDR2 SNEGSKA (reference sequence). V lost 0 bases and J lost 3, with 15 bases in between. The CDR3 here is CSARDRGLKIYEQYF. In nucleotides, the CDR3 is TGCAGTGCTAGAGATCGAGGATTAAAGATCTACGAGCAGTACTTC.

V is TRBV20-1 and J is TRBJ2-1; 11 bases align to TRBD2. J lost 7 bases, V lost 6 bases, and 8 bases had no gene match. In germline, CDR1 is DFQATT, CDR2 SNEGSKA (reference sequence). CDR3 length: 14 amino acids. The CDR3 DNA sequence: TGCAGTGCCCCGGTTAGCGGGGGGGGAAATGAGCAGTTCTTC. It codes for CSAPVSGGGNEQFF.

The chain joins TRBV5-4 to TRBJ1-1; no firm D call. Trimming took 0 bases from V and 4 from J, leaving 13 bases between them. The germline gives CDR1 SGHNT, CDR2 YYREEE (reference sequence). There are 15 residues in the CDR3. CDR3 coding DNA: TGTGCCAGCAGCTTGGGACCTGGGCCAGTCACTGAAGCTTTCTTT. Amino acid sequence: CASSLGPGPVTEAFF.

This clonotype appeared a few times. The CDR3: CSAAQLAGTTDTQYF. CDR3 sequence (DNA): TGCAGTGCTGCCCAACTAGCGGGGACCACAGATACGCAGTATTTT. The V gene is TRBV20-1, the J gene TRBJ2-3, with 10 bases aligning to TRBD2. V shed 5 bases, J shed 2 bases, and the junction held 7 bases outside the gene matches. The CDR3 runs 15 residues. From germline, CDR1 is DFQATT and CDR2 SNEGSKA (reference sequence).

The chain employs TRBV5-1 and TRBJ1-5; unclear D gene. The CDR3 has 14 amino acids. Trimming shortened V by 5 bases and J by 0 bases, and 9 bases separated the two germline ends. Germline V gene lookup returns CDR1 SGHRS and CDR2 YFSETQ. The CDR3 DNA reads TGCGCCAGCAGGGTGAAATATAGCAATCAGCCCCAGCATTTT. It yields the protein CASRVKYSNQPQHF.

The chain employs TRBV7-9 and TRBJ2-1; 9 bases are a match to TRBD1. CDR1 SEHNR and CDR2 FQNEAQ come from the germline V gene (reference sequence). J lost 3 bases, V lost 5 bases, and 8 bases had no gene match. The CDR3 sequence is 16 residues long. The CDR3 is CASSPGTGRNYNEQFF. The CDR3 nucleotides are TGTGCCAGCAGCCCGGGGACAGGGAGAAACTACAATGAGCAGTTCTTC.

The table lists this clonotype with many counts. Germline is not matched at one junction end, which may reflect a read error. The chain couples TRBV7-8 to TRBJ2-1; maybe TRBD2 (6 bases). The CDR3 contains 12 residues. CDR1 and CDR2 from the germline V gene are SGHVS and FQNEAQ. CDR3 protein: CASRLGGDEQFF. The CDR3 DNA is TGTGCCAGCAGATTAGGAGGGGATGAGCAGTTCTTC. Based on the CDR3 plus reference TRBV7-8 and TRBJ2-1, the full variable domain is GAGVSQSPRYKVAKRGQDVALRCDPISGHVSLFWYQQALGQGPEFLTYFQNEAQLDKSGLPSDRFFAERPEGSVSTLKIQRTQQEDSAVYLCASRLGGDEQFFGPGTRLTVL.

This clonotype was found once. The CDR3 coding sequence is TGTGCCAACACTCTGGGACAGTTGAACACTGAAGCTTTCTTT. Protein sequence: CANTLGQLNTEAFF. The chain links TRBV6-6 to TRBJ1-1, with 7 bases that match TRBD1. Per the germline V gene, CDR1 is MNHNY and CDR2 is SVGAGI (reference sequence). This CDR3 is built from 14 residues. The ends lost 10 bases at V and 0 bases at J; junction bases unmatched: 8.

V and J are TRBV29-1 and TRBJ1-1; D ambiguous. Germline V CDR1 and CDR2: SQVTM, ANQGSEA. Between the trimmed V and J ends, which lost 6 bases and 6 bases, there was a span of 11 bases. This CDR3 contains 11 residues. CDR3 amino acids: CSVATVSEAFF. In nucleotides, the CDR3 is TGCAGCGTAGCTACAGTCTCTGAAGCTTTCTTT. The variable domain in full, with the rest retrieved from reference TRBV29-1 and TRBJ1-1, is SAVISQKPSRDICQRGTSLTIQCQVDSQVTMMFWYRQQPGQSLTLIATANQGSEATYESGFVIDKFPISRPNLTFSTLTVSNMSPEDSSIYLCSVATVSEAFFGQGTRLTVV.

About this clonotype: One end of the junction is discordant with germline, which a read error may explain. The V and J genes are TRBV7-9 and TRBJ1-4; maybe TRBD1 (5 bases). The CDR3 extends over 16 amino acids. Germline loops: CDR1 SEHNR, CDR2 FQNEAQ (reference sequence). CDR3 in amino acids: CVSSVKLTATNEKLFF. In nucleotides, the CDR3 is TGTGTCAGCAGCGTAAAACTGACAGCAACTAATGAAAAACTGTTTTTT.

For the CDR3, the DNA is TGTGCCAGCAGATGGACACCTGGGGAAGAGACCCAGTACTTC. Translated, it gives CASRWTPGEETQYF. The V call is TRBV28, the J call TRBJ2-5; perhaps TRBD1 as D (5 bases). The germline CDR1 and CDR2 sequences are MDHEN and SYDVKM. The CDR3 covers 14 residues. The V and J ends lost 6 bases and 3 bases respectively, with 14 bases between them. The full variable domain, completed using reference TRBV28 and TRBJ2-5, is DVKVTQSSRYLVKRTGEKVFLECVQDMDHENMFWYRQDPGLGLRLIYFSYDVKMKEKGDIPEGYSVSREKKERFSLILESASTNQTSMYLCASRWTPGEETQYFGPGTRLLVL.

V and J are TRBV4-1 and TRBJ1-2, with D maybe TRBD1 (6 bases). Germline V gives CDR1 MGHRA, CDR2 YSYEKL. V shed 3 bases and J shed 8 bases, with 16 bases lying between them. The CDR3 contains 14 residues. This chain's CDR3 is CASSQGPGDSGYTF. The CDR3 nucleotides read TGCGCCAGCAGCCAGGGTCCAGGGGATAGCGGCTACACCTTC.

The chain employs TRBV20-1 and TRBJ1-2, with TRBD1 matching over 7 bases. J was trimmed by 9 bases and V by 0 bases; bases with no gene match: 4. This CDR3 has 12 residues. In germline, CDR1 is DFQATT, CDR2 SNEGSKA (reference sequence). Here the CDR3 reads CSARDEQGSYTF. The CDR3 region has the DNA TGCAGTGCTAGAGATGAACAGGGGAGCTACACCTTC.

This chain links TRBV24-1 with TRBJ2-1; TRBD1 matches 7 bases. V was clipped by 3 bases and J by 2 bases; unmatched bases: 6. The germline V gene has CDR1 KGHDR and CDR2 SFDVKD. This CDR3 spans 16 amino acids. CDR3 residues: CATSDTHRGAYNEQFF. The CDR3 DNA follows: TGTGCCACCAGTGATACCCACAGGGGCGCCTACAATGAGCAGTTCTTC.

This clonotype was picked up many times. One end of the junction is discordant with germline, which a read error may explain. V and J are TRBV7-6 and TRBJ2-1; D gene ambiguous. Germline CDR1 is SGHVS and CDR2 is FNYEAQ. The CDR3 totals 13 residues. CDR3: CASSLSSKNEQFF. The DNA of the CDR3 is TGTGCTAGCAGCTTAAGCTCGAAGAATGAGCAGTTCTTC.

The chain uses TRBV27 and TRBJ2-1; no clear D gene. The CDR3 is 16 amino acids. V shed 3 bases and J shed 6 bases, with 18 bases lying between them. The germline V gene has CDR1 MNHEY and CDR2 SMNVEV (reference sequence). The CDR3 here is CASSFIFPVRTNEQFF. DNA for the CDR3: TGTGCCAGCAGTTTCATATTCCCCGTTAGGACCAATGAGCAGTTCTTC.

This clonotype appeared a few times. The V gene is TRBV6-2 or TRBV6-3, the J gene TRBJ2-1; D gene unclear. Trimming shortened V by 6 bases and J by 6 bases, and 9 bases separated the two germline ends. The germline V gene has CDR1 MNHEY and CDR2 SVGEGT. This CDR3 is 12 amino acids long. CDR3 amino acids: CASSRPFNEQFF. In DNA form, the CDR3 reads TGTGCCAGCAGCAGACCCTTCAATGAGCAGTTCTTC.

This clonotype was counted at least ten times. CDR3 residues: CASSEGTGTSSPLHF. The CDR3 bases are TGTGCCAGCAGTGAGGGGACAGGGACCTCCTCACCCCTCCACTTT. The J gene is TRBJ1-6, the V gene TRBV2; 9 bases match TRBD1. Germline-derived CDR1 and CDR2 are SNHLY and FYNNEI. Trimming took 3 bases from V and 10 from J; bases not matched to a gene: 7. The CDR3 totals 15 residues.

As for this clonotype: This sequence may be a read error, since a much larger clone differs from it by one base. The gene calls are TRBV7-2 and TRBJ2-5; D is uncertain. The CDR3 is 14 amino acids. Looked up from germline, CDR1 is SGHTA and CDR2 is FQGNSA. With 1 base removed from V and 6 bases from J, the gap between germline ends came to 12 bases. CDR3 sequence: CASSLDRRQKTQYF. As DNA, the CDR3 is TGTGCCAGCAGCTTAGATCGTCGTCAAAAGACCCAGTACTTC.

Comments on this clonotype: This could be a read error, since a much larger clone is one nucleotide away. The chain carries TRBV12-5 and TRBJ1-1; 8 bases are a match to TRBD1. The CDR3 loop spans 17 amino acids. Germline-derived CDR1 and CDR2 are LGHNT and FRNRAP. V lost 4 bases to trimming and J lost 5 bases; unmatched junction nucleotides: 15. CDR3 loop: CASGSVLSRGLDTEAFF. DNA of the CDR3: TGTGCTAGTGGTTCGGTACTGAGCAGGGGGCTGGATACTGAAGCTTTCTTT.

CDR3 nucleotides: TGCGCCAGCAGCTTGTCGGACAGGGTTCAGTCTGGGGCCAACGTCCTGACTTTC. It specifies CASSLSDRVQSGANVLTF. The chain has TRBV5-1 and TRBJ2-6, with 8 bases matching TRBD1. The V and J ends lost 1 base and 1 base, in that order; junction bases with no gene match: 7. Germline assignment: CDR1 SGHRS and CDR2 YFSETQ. The CDR3 extends over 18 amino acids. The variable domain in full, with the rest retrieved from reference TRBV5-1 and TRBJ2-6, is KAGVTQTPRYLIKTRGQQVTLSCSPISGHRSVSWYQQTPGQGLQFLFEYFSETQRNKGNFPGRFSGRQFSNSRSEMNVSTLELGDSALYLCASSLSDRVQSGANVLTFGAGSRLTVL.